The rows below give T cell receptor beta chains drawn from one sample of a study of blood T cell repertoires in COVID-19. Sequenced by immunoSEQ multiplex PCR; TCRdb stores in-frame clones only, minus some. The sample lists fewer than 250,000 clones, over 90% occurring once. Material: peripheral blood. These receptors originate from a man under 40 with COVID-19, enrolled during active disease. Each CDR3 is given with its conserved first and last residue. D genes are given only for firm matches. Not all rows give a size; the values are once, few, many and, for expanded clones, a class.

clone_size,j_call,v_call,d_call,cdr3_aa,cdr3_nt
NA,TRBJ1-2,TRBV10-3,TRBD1,CAIGGTGGFGYTF,TGTGCCATCGGAGGGACAGGGGGCTTTGGCTACACCTTC
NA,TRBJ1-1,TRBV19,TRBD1,CASSLTGGTEAFF,TGTGCCAGTAGTCTAACAGGGGGCACTGAAGCTTTCTTT
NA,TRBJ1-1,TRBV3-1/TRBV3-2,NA,CASSQVSGTEAFF,TGTGCCAGCAGCCAAGTATCAGGCACTGAAGCTTTCTTT
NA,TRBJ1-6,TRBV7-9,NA,CASSLGQSDSPLHF,TGTGCCAGCAGCTTAGGACAGAGCGATTCACCCCTCCACTTT
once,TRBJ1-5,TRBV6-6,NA,CASSYYLPGSNQPQHF,TGTGCCAGCAGTTACTATTTGCCGGGTAGCAATCAGCCCCAGCATTTT
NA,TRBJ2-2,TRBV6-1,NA,CASSEATGNTGELFF,TGTGCCAGCAGTGAAGCCACAGGGAATACCGGGGAGCTGTTTTTT
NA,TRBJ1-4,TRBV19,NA,CASSSTAATNEKLFF,TGTGCCAGTAGTTCCACAGCTGCAACTAATGAAAAACTGTTTTTT
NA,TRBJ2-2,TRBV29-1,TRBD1,CSVAGQGGYTGELFF,TGCAGCGTGGCGGGACAGGGAGGGTACACCGGGGAGCTGTTTTTT
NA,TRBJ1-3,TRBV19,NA,CASSPLRTRVTSGNTIYF,TGTGCCAGTAGCCCCCTAAGGACGAGGGTAACCTCTGGAAACACCATATATTTT
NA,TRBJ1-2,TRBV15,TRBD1,CATSRDPGQGAAGYTF,TGTGCCACCAGCAGAGATCCGGGACAGGGGGCAGCTGGCTACACCTTC
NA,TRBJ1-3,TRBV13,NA,CASKSVRDSGNTIYF,TGTGCCAGCAAGTCTGTCCGGGACTCTGGAAACACCATATATTTT
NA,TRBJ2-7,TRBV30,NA,CAWSVATYEQYF,TGTGCCTGGAGTGTGGCAACCTACGAGCAGTACTTC
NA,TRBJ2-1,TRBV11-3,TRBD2,CASSLVLAGGSYNEQFF,TGTGCCAGCAGCTTAGTTCTAGCGGGGGGCTCCTACAATGAGCAGTTCTTC
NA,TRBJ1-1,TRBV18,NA,CASSSNSRGTEAFF,TGTGCCAGCTCTTCGAATAGCAGGGGCACTGAAGCTTTCTTT
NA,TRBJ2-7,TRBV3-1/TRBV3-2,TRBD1,CARPGQGIYEQYF,TGTGCCAGGCCGGGACAGGGGATCTACGAGCAGTACTTC
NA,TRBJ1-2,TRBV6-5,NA,CAISLTGDYGYTF,TGTGCCATTTCGTTAACAGGCGACTATGGCTACACCTTC
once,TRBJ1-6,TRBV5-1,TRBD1,CASSSMTGKLNSPLHF,TGCGCCAGCAGCTCGATGACAGGGAAATTAAATTCACCCCTCCACTTT
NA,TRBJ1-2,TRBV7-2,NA,CASSSGTAYGYTF,TGTGCCAGCAGCTCCGGGACTGCGTATGGCTACACCTTC
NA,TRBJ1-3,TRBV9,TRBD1,CASSYRGTGNTIYF,TGTGCCAGCAGCTACAGGGGGACTGGAAACACCATATATTTT
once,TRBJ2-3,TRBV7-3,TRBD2,CASSPRGSSGLSTDTQYF,TGTGCCAGCAGCCCAAGAGGGTCTAGCGGGCTAAGCACAGATACGCAGTATTTT